Included here is one TCR beta chain sequence, with context. This entry is derived from a study of blood T cell repertoires in COVID-19. Across the whole study: T cells, B-cell-depleted T cells, or PBMCs supplied cDNA or gDNA.

Authors' analysis steps: Reference gene primer amplification gave estimated nucleated cell counts. TCRdb's copy holds only in-frame clones and misses some; the assay was immunoSEQ multiplex PCR. V and J calls and clone size are those listed in that table; D and trimming were worked out from the DNA. Of around 160,000 clones listed, approximately 83% were seen once; the top ten hold 8%. Seattle's cohort entered during active infection and was followed longitudinally. The receptor was isolated from a woman in her sixties with COVID-19, enrolled during active disease. The sample comprised peripheral blood.

This CDR3 reads CASSTAGDSNQPQHF. The CDR3 bases are TGTGCCAGTAGCACAGCAGGGGATAGCAATCAGCCCCAGCATTTT. The gene calls are TRBV19 and TRBJ1-5; a weak D match, TRBD1 (6 bases). V lost 6 bases and J lost 0, with 12 bases in between. Germline loops: CDR1 LNHDA, CDR2 SQIVND (reference sequence). There are 15 residues in the CDR3.